This T cell receptor beta chain was observed in a study of tumor-infiltrating lymphocytes in primary liver carcinoma. Unsorted whole blood served as the source of blood RNA, and germline DNA was extracted as well. The collection of approximately 3.7 milliliters of peripheral blood preceded surgery. Germline CDR1 and CDR2: ENHRY and SYGVKD. This CDR3 spans 14 amino acids. TCR beta cDNA came from about 500 ng total RNA, primed with a constant-region primer. Three nested multiplex PCR rounds, a slightly modified ARM-PCR, produced the libraries for TCR beta. TRBV1-TRBV30 forward primers paired with a C-beta reverse primer were used in the first two PCR rounds, which ran roughly 10 cycles each. Each CDR3 protein is one row after TCRdb ran MiXCR on the multiplex PCR reads. The sample lists a few hundred thousand distinct CDR3 sequences; about 50% were seen once. In this sample, this clonotype turned up a few times. At one end, the junction sequence differs from germline, possibly due to a read error.

The gene calls are TRBV10-3 and TRBJ2-3, with 8 bases matching TRBD2. The sample taken for sequencing was peripheral blood. The origin of this receptor is a woman aged 25 to 39 with primary liver carcinoma and hepatitis B virus infection. In nucleotides, the CDR3 is TGTGTCATCAAGGAGCCGGGAGGGGCCGATACGCAGTATTTT. Protein product: CVIKEPGGADTQYF.